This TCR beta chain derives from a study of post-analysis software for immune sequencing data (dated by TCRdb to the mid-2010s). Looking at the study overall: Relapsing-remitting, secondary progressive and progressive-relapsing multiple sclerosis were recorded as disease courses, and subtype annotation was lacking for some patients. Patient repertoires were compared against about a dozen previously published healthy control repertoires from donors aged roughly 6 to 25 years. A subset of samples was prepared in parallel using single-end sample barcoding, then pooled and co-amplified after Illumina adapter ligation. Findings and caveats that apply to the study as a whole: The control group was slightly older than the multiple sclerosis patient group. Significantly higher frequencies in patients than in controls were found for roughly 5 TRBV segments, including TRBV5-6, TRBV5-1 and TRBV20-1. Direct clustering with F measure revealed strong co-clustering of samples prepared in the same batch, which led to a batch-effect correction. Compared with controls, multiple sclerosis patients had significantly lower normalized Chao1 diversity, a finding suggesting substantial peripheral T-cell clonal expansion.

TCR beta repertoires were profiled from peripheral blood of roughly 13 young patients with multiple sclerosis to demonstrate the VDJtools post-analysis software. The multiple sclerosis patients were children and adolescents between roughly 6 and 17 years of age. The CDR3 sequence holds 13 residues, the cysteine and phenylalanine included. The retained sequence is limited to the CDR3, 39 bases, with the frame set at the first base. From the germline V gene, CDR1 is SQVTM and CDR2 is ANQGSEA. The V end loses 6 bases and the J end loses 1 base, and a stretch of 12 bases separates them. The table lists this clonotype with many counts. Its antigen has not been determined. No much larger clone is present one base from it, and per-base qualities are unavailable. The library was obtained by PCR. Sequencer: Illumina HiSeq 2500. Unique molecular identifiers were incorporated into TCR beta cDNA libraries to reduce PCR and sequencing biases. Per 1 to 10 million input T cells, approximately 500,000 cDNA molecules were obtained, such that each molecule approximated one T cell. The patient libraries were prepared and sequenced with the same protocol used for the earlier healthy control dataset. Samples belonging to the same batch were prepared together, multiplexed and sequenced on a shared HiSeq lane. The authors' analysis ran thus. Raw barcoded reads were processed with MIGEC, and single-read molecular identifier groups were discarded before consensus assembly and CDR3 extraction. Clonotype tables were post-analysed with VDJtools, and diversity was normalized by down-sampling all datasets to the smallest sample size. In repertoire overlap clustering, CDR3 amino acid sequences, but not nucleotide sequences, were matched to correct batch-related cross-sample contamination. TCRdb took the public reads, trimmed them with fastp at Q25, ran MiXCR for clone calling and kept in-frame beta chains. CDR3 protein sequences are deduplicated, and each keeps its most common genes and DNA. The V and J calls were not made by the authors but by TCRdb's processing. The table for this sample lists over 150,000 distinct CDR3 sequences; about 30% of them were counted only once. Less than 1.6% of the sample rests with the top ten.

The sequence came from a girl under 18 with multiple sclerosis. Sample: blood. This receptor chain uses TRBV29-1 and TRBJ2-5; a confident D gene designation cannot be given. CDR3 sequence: CSVKGALQETQYF. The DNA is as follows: TGCAGCGTCAAAGGCGCCCTCCAAGAGACCCAGTACTTC.